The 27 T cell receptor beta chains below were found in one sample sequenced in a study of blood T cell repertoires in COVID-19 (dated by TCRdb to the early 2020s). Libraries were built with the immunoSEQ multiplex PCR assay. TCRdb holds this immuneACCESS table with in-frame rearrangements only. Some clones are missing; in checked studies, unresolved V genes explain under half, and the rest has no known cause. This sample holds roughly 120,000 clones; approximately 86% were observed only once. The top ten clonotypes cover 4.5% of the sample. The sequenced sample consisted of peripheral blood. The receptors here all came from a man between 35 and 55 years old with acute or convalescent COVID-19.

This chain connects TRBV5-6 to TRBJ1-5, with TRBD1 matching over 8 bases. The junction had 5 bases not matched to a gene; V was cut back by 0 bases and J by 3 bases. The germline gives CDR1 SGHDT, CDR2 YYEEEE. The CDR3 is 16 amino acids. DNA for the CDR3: TGTGCCAGCAGCTTGGGTAGGACAGGGACCAATCAGCCCCAGCATTTT. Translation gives CASSLGRTGTNQPQHF.

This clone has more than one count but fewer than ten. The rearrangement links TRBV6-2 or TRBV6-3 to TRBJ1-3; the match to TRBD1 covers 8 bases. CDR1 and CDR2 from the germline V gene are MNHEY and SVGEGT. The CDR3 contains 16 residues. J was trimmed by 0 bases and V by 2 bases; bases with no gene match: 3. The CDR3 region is CASSYGQGFSGNTIYF. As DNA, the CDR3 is TGTGCCAGCAGTTACGGACAGGGTTTCTCTGGAAACACCATATATTTT.

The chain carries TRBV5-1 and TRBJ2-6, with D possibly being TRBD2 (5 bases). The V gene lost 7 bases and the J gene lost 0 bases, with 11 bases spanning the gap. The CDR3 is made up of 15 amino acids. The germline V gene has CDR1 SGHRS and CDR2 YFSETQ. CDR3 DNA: TGCGCCAGCTACCGAGGAGGCTCTGGGGCCAACGTCCTGACTTTC. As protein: CASYRGGSGANVLTF.

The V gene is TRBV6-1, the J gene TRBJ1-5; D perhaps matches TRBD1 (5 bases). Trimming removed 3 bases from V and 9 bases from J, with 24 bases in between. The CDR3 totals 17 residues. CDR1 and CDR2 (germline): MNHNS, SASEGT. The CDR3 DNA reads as TGTGCCAGCAGTGAGGTCCGGGGCGGGGGACCCCGTGGGCCCCAGCATTTT. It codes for CASSEVRGGGPRGPQHF.

CDR3 protein: CASSSQGGAEDTQYF. The CDR3 nucleotides are TGTGCCAGCAGCTCCCAGGGTGGGGCGGAAGATACGCAGTATTTT. The J gene is TRBJ2-3, the V gene TRBV7-9, with D maybe TRBD1 (5 bases). CDR1 and CDR2 from the germline V gene are SEHNR and FQNEAQ (reference sequence). The CDR3 covers 15 residues. The V gene lost 4 bases and the J gene lost 5 bases, with 16 bases spanning the gap.

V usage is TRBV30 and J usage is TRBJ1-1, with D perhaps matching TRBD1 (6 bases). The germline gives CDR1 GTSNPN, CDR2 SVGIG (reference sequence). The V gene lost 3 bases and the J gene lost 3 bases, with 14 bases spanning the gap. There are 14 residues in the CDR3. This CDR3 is CAWRPQGRDTEAFF. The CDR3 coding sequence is TGTGCCTGGAGGCCACAGGGTAGGGACACTGAAGCTTTCTTT.

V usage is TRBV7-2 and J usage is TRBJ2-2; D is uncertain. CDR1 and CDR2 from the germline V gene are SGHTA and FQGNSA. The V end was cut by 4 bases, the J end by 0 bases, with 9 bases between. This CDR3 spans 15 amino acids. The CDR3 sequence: CASSSRSTNTGELFF. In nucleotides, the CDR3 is TGTGCCAGCAGCTCGCGATCAACGAACACCGGGGAGCTGTTTTTT.

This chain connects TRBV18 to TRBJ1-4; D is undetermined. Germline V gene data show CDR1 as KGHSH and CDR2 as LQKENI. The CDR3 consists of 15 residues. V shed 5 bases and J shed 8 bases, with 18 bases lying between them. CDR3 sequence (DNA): TGTGCCAGCTCATCCGAACGGACTCTTAGAGAAAAACTGTTTTTT. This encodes CASSSERTLREKLFF. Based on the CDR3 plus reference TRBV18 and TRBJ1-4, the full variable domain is NAGVMQNPRHLVRRRGQEARLRCSPMKGHSHVYWYRQLPEEGLKFMVYLQKENIIDESGMPKERFSAEFPKEGPSILRIQQVVRGDSAAYFCASSSERTLREKLFFGSGTQLSVL.

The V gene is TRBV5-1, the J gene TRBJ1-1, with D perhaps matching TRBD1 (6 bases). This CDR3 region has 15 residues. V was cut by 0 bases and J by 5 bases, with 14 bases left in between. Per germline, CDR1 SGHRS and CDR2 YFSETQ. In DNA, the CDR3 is TGCGCCAGCAGCTTGGGGGACATGAGTTGGACTGAAGCTTTCTTT. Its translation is CASSLGDMSWTEAFF.

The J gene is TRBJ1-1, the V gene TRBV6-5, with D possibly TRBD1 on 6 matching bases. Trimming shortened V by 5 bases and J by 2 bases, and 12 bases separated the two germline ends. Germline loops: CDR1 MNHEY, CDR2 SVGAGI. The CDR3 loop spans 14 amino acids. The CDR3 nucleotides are TGTGCCAGCAGTACAGGGATTGTAAACACTGAAGCTTTCTTT. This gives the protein CASSTGIVNTEAFF.

In DNA, the CDR3 is TGTGCCCGCTCAGTGGCGGGTGAAAAACTGTTTTTT. This gives the protein CARSVAGEKLFF. This chain links TRBV2 with TRBJ1-4; D gene unclear. V was cut by 11 bases and J by 7 bases, with 14 bases left in between. Germline assignment: CDR1 SNHLY and CDR2 FYNNEI. The CDR3 has 12 amino acids.

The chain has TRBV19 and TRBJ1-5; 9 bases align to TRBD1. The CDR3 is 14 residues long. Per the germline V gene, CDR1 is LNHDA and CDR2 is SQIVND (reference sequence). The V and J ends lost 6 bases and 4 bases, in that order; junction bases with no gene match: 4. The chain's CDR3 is CASSPDRGNQPQHF. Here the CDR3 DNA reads TGTGCCAGTAGCCCGGACAGGGGAAATCAGCCCCAGCATTTT.

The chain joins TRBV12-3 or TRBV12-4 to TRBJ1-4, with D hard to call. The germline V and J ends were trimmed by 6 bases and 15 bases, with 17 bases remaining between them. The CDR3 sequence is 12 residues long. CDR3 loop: CASSMGSGVLFF. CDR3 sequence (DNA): TGTGCCAGCAGCATGGGTTCGGGTGTCTTGTTTTTT.

CDR3 sequence reads: CASSFGGAGIYGYTF. In DNA, the CDR3 is TGTGCCAGCAGTTTCGGAGGGGCTGGGATCTATGGCTACACCTTC. The gene calls are TRBV28 and TRBJ1-2; a possible D gene is TRBD1 (5 bases). The CDR3 length is 15 residues. Trimming shortened V by 3 bases and J by 4 bases, and 15 bases separated the two germline ends. Germline V gene sequence: CDR1 MDHEN, CDR2 SYDVKM.

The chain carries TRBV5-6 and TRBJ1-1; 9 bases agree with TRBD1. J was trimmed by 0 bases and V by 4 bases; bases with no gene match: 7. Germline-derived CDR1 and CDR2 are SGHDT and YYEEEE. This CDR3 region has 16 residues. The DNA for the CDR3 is TGTGCCAGCAGCCGGACAGGGGCCGACATGAACACTGAAGCTTTCTTT. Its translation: CASSRTGADMNTEAFF.

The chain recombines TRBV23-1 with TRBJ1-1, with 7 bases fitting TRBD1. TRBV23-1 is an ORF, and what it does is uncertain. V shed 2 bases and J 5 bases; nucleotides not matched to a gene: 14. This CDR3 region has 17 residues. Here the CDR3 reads CASSQLHSLTGRTEAFF. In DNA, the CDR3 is TGCGCCAGCAGTCAACTCCACTCATTGACAGGGCGGACTGAAGCTTTCTTT.

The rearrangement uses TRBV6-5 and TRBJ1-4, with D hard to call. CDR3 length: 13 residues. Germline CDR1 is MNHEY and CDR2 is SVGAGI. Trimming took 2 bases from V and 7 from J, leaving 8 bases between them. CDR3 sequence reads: CASSYNSGEKLFF. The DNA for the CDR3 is TGTGCCAGCAGTTACAACAGTGGTGAAAAACTGTTTTTT.

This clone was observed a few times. The CDR3 protein is CASGRGGGDSSNRETQYF. CDR3 DNA: TGTGCCAGCGGAAGGGGCGGGGGTGATTCTTCAAACCGGGAGACCCAGTACTTC. The V gene is TRBV25-1, the J gene TRBJ2-5; TRBD2 aligns across 7 bases. The CDR3 covers 18 residues. Germline values: CDR1 MGHDK, CDR2 SYGVNS. The ends lost 8 bases at V and 5 bases at J; junction bases unmatched: 23.

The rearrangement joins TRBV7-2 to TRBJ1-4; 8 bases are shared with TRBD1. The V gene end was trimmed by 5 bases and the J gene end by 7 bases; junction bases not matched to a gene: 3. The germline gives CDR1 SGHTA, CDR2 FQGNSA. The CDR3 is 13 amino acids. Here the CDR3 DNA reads TGTGCCAGCAGCCCCGACAGGGGTGAAAAACTGTTTTTT. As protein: CASSPDRGEKLFF.

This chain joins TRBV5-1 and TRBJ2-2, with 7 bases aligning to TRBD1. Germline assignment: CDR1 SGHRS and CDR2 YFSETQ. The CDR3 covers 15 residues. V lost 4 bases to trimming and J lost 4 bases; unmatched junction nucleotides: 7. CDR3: CASSTTGLGTGELFF. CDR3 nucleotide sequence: TGCGCCAGCAGCACGACAGGGTTGGGCACCGGGGAGCTGTTTTTT.

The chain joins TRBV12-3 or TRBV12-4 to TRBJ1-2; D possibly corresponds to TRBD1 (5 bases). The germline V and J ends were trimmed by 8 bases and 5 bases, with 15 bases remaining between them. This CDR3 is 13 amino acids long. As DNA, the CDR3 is TGTGCCAGCCGCCCCGGGGGAAGGTATGGCTACACCTTC. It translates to CASRPGGRYGYTF.

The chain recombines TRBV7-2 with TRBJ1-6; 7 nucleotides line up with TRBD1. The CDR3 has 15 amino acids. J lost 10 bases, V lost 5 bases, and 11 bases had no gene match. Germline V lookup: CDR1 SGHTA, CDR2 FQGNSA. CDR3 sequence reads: CASSPQTGTGSPLHF. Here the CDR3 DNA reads TGTGCCAGCAGCCCCCAGACAGGGACGGGCTCACCCCTCCACTTT.

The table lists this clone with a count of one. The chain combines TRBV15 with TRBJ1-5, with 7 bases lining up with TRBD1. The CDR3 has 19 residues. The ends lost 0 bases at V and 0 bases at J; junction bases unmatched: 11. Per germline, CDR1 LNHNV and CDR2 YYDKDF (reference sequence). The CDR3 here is CATSRDPSDRISSNQPQHF. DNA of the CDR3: TGTGCCACCAGCAGAGATCCCTCGGACAGGATCAGTAGCAATCAGCCCCAGCATTTT.

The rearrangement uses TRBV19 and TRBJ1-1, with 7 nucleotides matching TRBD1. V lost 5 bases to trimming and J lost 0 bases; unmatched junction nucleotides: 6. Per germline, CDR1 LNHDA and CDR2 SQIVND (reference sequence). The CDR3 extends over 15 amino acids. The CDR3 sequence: CASSLRTGMNTEAFF. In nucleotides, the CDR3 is TGTGCCAGTAGTCTCCGGACAGGAATGAACACTGAAGCTTTCTTT.

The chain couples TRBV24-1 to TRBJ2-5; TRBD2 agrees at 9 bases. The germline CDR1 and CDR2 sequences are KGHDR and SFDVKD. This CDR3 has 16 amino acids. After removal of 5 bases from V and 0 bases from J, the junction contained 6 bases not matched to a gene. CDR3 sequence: CATSAGRGGDQETQYF. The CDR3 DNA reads TGTGCCACCAGTGCAGGTCGCGGGGGGGACCAAGAGACCCAGTACTTC.

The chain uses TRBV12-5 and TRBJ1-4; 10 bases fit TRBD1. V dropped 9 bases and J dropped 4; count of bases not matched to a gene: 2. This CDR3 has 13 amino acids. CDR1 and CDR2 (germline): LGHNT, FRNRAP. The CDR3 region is CASRDRGNEKLFF. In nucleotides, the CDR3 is TGTGCTAGCCGGGACAGGGGTAATGAAAAACTGTTTTTT.

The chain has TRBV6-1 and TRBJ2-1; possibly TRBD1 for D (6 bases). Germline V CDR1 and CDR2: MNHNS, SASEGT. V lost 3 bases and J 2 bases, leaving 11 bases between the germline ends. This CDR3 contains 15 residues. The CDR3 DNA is TGTGCCAGCAGTGACGGTAGGGGGACCTACAATGAGCAGTTCTTC. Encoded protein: CASSDGRGTYNEQFF.